The 9 T cell receptor beta chains reported below all come from one sample, sequenced in a study of long-term antiretroviral therapy in people with HIV (dated by TCRdb to between 2021 and 2023). Sequencing of the TRB variable region was done with the immunoSEQ hsTCRB v3.0 assay at survey level resolution. TCRdb re-hosts the immuneACCESS table, in-frame sequences only. Its copies lack some clones; in the studies checked, an unresolved V gene accounts for under half of them, and the cause for the rest is not known. The sample profile shows tens of thousands of clones; under 85% of them were found once. The ten largest clonotypes hold 7.5% to 10% of the sample. The specimen comprised unsorted PBMCs, sampled 3 years after starting antiretroviral therapy. The receptors come from a man aged 40-49 years with HIV.

The chain joins TRBV28 to TRBJ2-1; D remains unclear. CDR1 and CDR2 (germline): MDHEN, SYDVKM. There are 13 residues in the CDR3. V lost 3 bases, J lost 3 bases, and 6 bases lay in between. In DNA form, the CDR3 reads TGTGCCAGCAGTTTCGACCACTACAATGAGCAGTTCTTC. Translation: CASSFDHYNEQFF.

This sequence joins TRBV9 and TRBJ1-1, with 8 bases that match TRBD1. The CDR3 length is 15 residues. V lost 5 bases to trimming and J lost 1 base; unmatched junction nucleotides: 7. The V gene's germline CDR1 is SGDLS and CDR2 YYNGEE. The chain's CDR3 is CASRDRELGNTEAFF. The DNA of the CDR3 is TGTGCCAGCAGGGACAGGGAATTGGGGAACACTGAAGCTTTCTTT.

Remarks on this clone: Other DNA sequences in the same sample also yield this CDR3. V usage is TRBV5-4 and J usage is TRBJ2-5; no reliable D call. Trimming removed 1 base from V and 2 bases from J, with 9 bases in between. CDR1 is SGHNT and CDR2 is YYREEE in the germline V gene (reference sequence). This CDR3 is 14 amino acids long. The CDR3 nucleotides read TGTGCCAGCAGCTTGTTGTGGGATCAAGAGACCCAGTACTTC. Translation gives CASSLLWDQETQYF.

The V gene is TRBV15, the J gene TRBJ2-3; the D is unclear. CDR1 and CDR2 (germline): LNHNV, YYDKDF (reference sequence). V shed 0 bases and J shed 4 bases, with 8 bases lying between them. This CDR3 contains 14 residues. The DNA of the CDR3 is TGTGCCACCAGCAGAGAGGGTGGTTCAGATACGCAGTATTTT. Its translation is CATSREGGSDTQYF.

This clone was detected only once. This chain connects TRBV13 to TRBJ2-5; 10 nucleotides agree with TRBD1. Germline CDR1 is PRHDT and CDR2 is FYEKMQ (reference sequence). V was clipped by 1 base and J by 5 bases; unmatched bases: 4. The CDR3 covers 15 residues. CDR3 DNA: TGTGCCAGCAGCTTAGAGAGACAGGGGGCCGAGACCCAGTACTTC. Residues: CASSLERQGAETQYF.

Note on this clone: Within the sample, other DNA sequences also encode this same CDR3. This sequence joins TRBV29-1 and TRBJ2-2; D call uncertain. Germline-derived CDR1 and CDR2 are SQVTM and ANQGSEA. Between the trimmed V and J ends, which lost 0 bases and 0 bases, there was a span of 8 bases. The CDR3 has 15 amino acids. This CDR3 is CSVEDGSANTGELFF. The DNA for the CDR3 is TGCAGCGTTGAAGATGGCAGCGCGAACACCGGGGAGCTGTTTTTT.

J is TRBJ2-7 and V is TRBV11-2; D is unclear. Trimming removed 2 bases at V and 0 bases at J, with 8 bases between. Germline V CDR1 and CDR2: SGHAT, FQNNGV. This CDR3 has 14 residues. CDR3 region: CASSLMESSYEQYF. CDR3 DNA: TGTGCCAGCAGCTTAATGGAGAGCTCCTACGAGCAGTACTTC.

This clone came up once. V gene TRBV9 combines with J gene TRBJ1-2; a possible D gene is TRBD1 (6 bases). V gave up 0 bases and J gave up 4 bases, with 10 bases separating them. The length of the CDR3 is 14 residues. The germline V gene encodes CDR1 SGDLS and CDR2 YYNGEE. The CDR3 region has the DNA TGTGCCAGCAGCGTAGGGGGGCTGAGCTATGGCTACACCTTC. It codes for CASSVGGLSYGYTF.

V gene TRBV5-1 combines with J gene TRBJ1-2; D may be TRBD1 (6 bases). This CDR3 comprises 14 residues. The germline V and J ends were trimmed by 0 bases and 4 bases, with 10 bases remaining between them. CDR1 is SGHRS and CDR2 is YFSETQ in the germline V gene. The CDR3, as DNA: TGCGCCAGCAGCTTGGGGGACACAACCTATGGCTACACCTTC. It translates to CASSLGDTTYGYTF.